This TCR beta chain was identified in a study of cytomegalovirus exposure and HLA in healthy donors. By sample share, this clone is medium-sized. Researchers ran the PCR with 60 Vbeta and 13 Jbeta primers. Libraries were prepared by immunoSEQ multiplex PCR; TCRdb keeps only in-frame clonotypes and omits some of them. The profile shows 140,000 to 150,000 clones, approximately 72% of them singletons. Germline V gives CDR1 SGDLS, CDR2 YYNGEE. The V and J ends lost 6 bases and 2 bases respectively, with 20 bases between them. The CDR3 extends over 16 amino acids. The source of this sequence is a woman between 55 and 75 years old in good health and CMV-seronegative. Sequencing was performed on PBMCs. This chain links TRBV9 with TRBJ2-5; the D gene is possibly TRBD2 (6 bases). CDR3 DNA sequence: TGTGCCAGCACCCCTCGGGGGAACCGTCAGCAAGAGACCCAGTACTTC. This encodes CASTPRGNRQQETQYF. Variable domain in full (rest from reference TRBV9 and TRBJ2-5): DSGVTQTPKHLITATGQRVTLRCSPRSGDLSVYWYQQSLDQGLQFLIQYYNGEERAKGNILERFSAQQFPDLHSELNLSSLELGDSALYFCASTPRGNRQQETQYFGPGTRLLVL.